This TCR beta chain derives from a study of post-analysis software for immune sequencing data. This clonotype was counted only a few times. Researchers reported that TCR beta cDNA libraries carried unique molecular identifiers. TCRdb independently ran MiXCR on the PCR reads; one entry per CDR3 protein. The sample lists some 690,000 distinct CDR3 sequences, roughly 30% occurring once. The sequenced material came from blood. The sequence came from a girl between 10 and 17 years old with multiple sclerosis.

Here the CDR3 reads CASSSGWEQYF. As DNA, the CDR3 is TGTGCCAGCAGCTCGGGGTGGGAGCAGTACTTC. The V and J genes are TRBV5-5 and TRBJ2-7, with D tentatively TRBD2 (5 bases). V was pared by 3 bases and J by 7 bases, with 8 bases between. The CDR3 consists of 11 residues. Germline V gene data show CDR1 as SGHKS and CDR2 as YYEKEE (reference sequence).